This entry lists 8 T cell receptor beta chains sequenced from one sample in a study of blood T cell repertoires in COVID-19. This table comes from immunoSEQ multiplex PCR, and its TCRdb copy is limited to in-frame clones, with some not included. The table records approximately 300,000 clones, 80% to 90% of them present only once. Sequencing was carried out using PBMCs or T cells enriched from blood (not recorded which). The receptors shown here come from a woman in her twenties or thirties who had recovered from COVID-19.

This chain joins TRBV3-1 (or the pseudogene TRBV3-2) and TRBJ2-7, with 7 bases fitting TRBD1. Looked up from germline, CDR1 is LGHDT and CDR2 is YNNKEL (reference sequence). The CDR3 spans 18 residues. Trimming cost V 1 base and J 0 bases; bases outside gene matches: 12. CDR3 sequence reads: CASSQGRLRQGSSYEQYF. CDR3 coding DNA: TGTGCCAGCAGCCAAGGCCGGCTCCGACAGGGAAGCTCCTACGAGCAGTACTTC.

The J gene is TRBJ2-3, the V gene TRBV9, with unresolved D. Germline V CDR1 and CDR2: SGDLS, YYNGEE. CDR3 length equals 12 residues. Between the trimmed V and J ends, which lost 1 base and 2 bases, there was a span of 2 bases. CDR3 protein: CASSVHTDTQYF. The DNA for the CDR3 is TGTGCCAGCAGCGTACACACAGATACGCAGTATTTT.

This clone was seen more than once but under ten times. This chain uses TRBV6-4 with TRBJ2-1; TRBD2 matches 10 bases. V lost 0 bases and J lost 4; bases outside the gene matches: 3. Germline V lookup: CDR1 MRHNA, CDR2 SNTAGT. CDR3 size: 16 residues. DNA for the CDR3: TGTGCCAGCAGTGACTCGGGGACTAGCGAATACAATGAGCAGTTCTTC. It codes for CASSDSGTSEYNEQFF.

The gene calls are TRBV3-1 (or the pseudogene TRBV3-2) and TRBJ2-7, with 11 bases matching TRBD1. Trimming cost V 4 bases and J 5 bases; bases outside gene matches: 4. The CDR3 consists of 14 residues. Germline CDR1 reads LGHDT; CDR2 reads YNNKEL (reference sequence). CDR3 loop: CASSPGTGGNEQYF. CDR3 nucleotides: TGTGCCAGCAGCCCCGGGACAGGGGGGAACGAGCAGTACTTC.

The J gene is TRBJ1-1, the V gene TRBV7-9; tentative D call: TRBD1 (5 bases). CDR1 is SEHNR and CDR2 is FQNEAQ in the germline V gene (reference sequence). Trimming cost V 0 bases and J 1 base, with 9 bases left between them. CDR3 size: 15 residues. CDR3 protein: CASSLANTGNTEAFF. DNA for the CDR3: TGTGCCAGCAGCTTAGCAAATACAGGGAACACTGAAGCTTTCTTT.

The chain carries TRBV27 and TRBJ2-3, with D possibly TRBD2 on 5 matching bases. Germline lookup yields CDR1 MNHEY and CDR2 SMNVEV (reference sequence). The ends were cut back, 7 bases at V and 0 bases at J, with 17 bases in the middle. The length of the CDR3 is 16 residues. In nucleotides, the CDR3 is TGTGCCAGCACCTTCATGAGGGCTAGCAGCACAGATACGCAGTATTTT. This encodes CASTFMRASSTDTQYF.

The chain recombines TRBV28 with TRBJ2-3, with D hard to call. Looked up from germline, CDR1 is MDHEN and CDR2 is SYDVKM. The CDR3 length is 13 residues. Trimming pared 2 bases from V and 6 bases from J, leaving 9 bases between. This CDR3 reads CASSLNPRDTQYF. In DNA form, the CDR3 reads TGTGCCAGCAGTTTAAACCCCCGGGATACGCAGTATTTT. Full variable domain (rest looked up from reference TRBV28 and TRBJ2-3): DVKVTQSSRYLVKRTGEKVFLECVQDMDHENMFWYRQDPGLGLRLIYFSYDVKMKEKGDIPEGYSVSREKKERFSLILESASTNQTSMYLCASSLNPRDTQYFGPGTRLTVL.

Of note for this clone: At one end, the junction sequence differs from germline, possibly due to a read error. The chain couples TRBV19 to TRBJ1-1; D is unresolved. The CDR3 loop spans 16 amino acids. Germline V gene lookup returns CDR1 LNHDA and CDR2 SQIVND (reference sequence). The CDR3 loop is CASSEVTIGGNTEAFF. The DNA for the CDR3 is TGTGCTAGTAGTGAGGTAACTATCGGCGGGAACACTGAAGCTTTCTTT.